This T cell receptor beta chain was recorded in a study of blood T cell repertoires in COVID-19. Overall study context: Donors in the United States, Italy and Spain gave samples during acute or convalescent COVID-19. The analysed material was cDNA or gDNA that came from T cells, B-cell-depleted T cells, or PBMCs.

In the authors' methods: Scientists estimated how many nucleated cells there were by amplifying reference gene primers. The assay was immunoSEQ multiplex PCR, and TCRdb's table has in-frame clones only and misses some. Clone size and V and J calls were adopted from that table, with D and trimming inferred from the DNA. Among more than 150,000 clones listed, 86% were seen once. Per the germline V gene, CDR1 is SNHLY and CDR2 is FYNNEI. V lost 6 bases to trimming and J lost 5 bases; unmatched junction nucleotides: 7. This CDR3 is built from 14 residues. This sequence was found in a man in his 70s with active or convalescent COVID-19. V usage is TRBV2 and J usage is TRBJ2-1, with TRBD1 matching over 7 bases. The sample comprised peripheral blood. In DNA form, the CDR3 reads TGTGCCAGCAGGAAGCCCGGGACAGACAATGAGCAGTTCTTC. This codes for CASRKPGTDNEQFF.